This T cell receptor (beta chain) was captured by sequencing in a study of blood T cell repertoires in COVID-19. Study-wide context: Samples came from the United States, Italy and Spain, spanning acute and convalescent COVID-19. Sample material is recorded as cDNA or gDNA derived from T cells, B-cell-depleted T cells, or PBMCs.

Original processing notes: Reference gene primer amplification gave estimated nucleated cell counts. TCRdb keeps only in-frame clones here, not all; method: immunoSEQ multiplex PCR. Clone size and the V and J calls come from that table; the DNA yielded D and trimming. The data hold 150,000 or so clones, with 85% to 90% observed a single time. Germline loops: CDR1 ENHRY, CDR2 SYGVKD. The CDR3 loop spans 13 amino acids. V lost 3 bases and J lost 8, with 13 bases in between. The chain couples TRBV10-3 to TRBJ1-2; D is possibly TRBD1 (6 bases). The sample taken for sequencing was peripheral blood. The sequence came from a man older than 75 with acute or convalescent COVID-19. The CDR3 here is CAISEGGRSGYTF. The CDR3 nucleotides are TGTGCCATCAGTGAAGGGGGTAGGTCGGGCTACACCTTC.